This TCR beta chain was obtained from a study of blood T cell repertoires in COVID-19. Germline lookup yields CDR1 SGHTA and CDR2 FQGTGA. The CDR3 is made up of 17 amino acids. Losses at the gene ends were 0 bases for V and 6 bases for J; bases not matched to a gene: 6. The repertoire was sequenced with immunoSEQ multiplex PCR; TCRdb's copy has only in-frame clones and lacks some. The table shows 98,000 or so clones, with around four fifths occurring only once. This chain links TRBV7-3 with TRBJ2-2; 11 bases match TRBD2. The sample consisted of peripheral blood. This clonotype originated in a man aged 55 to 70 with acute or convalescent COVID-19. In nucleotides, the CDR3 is TGTGCCAGCAGCTTAACTAGCGGGGGGGCCTCCGCCGGGGAGCTGTTTTTT. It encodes CASSLTSGGASAGELFF.